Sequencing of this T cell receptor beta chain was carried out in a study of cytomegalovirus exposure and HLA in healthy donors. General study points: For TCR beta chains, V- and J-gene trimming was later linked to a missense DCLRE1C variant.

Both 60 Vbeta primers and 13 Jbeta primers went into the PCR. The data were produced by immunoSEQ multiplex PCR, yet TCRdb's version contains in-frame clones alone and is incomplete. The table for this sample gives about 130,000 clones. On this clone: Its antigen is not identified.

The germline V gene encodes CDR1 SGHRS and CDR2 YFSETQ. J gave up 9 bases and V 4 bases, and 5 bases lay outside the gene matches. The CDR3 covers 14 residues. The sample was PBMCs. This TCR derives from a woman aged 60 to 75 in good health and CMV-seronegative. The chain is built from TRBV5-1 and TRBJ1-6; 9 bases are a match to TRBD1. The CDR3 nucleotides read TGCGCCAGCAGCGGTACAGGGGGCGTTTCACCCCTCCACTTT. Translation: CASSGTGGVSPLHF.